This entry concerns a single T cell receptor (beta chain). It lacks a known antigen. Base qualities are missing; no much larger clone stands one base away. The sample has other DNA sequences that encode this CDR3 too. The data stem from a study of T cell responses to AZD1222 COVID-19 vaccine (dated by TCRdb to the early 2020s). Notes on the research overall: Because spike-specific TCR depth and breadth did not differ between the two schedules, AZD1222 recipients who got a second dose at roughly 4 weeks were pooled with those who got a second dose at roughly 12 weeks. TCR sequencing was performed for 230 to 250 trial participants, of whom approximately 200 were given two doses of AZD1222 and approximately 25 were given two doses of MenACWY control vaccine. Trial participants were enrolled into age subgroups of 18-55, 56-69 and 70-plus years, which contained about 150, 28 and 57 TCR-sequenced participants, respectively.

The CDR3 regions of human TCRbeta chains were analyzed by immunosequencing. Concerning the study's data processing: TCRs in the repertoires were matched against a reference library of SARS-CoV-2-specific TCRs that had been generated with the MIRA antigen-specificity platform. Breadth was defined as the fraction of unique TCRs that were SARS-CoV-2-associated. Depth was defined as the fraction of total T cells that were SARS-CoV-2-associated. Using the MIRA data, each spike-specific TCR was mapped to the spike region that the TCR reacts to and placed in a CD4 or CD8 class. Log10-transformed breadth and depth values were compared by one-way ANOVA with Sidak's multiple comparisons tests. This is the immuneACCESS table as TCRdb keeps it, with only in-frame sequences that have V and J called. A part of the clones is gone; compared with another copy, unresolved V genes explain less than half, and the rest is unexplained. That table gives V, J and clone size, and the DNA gave D and trimming. The table for this sample lists approximately 150,000 clones; more than 75% of them were counted only once. The ten biggest clones cover approximately 5% of the sample.

General study outcomes and caveats: Vaccine-associated CD4 TCRs spanned the whole spike protein, with dominant responses in regions 160-218 and 743-854. In the small 56-69-year group, the increase in depth fell short of significance, most likely because of low power. Epitopes outside the regions mutated in the B.1.351 and B.1.1.7 variants were reportedly recognized by nearly half of the unique spike-specific TCRs. Participants were mostly white British and included more females than males, and it was suggested by the authors that clonal diversity may have been underestimated. A significant rise in spike-specific TCR breadth and depth was observed after two AZD1222 doses relative to day 0 and relative to MenACWY recipients. Conclusions about previously exposed vaccinees are limited because only six or seven AZD1222 recipients were SARS-CoV-2 seropositive at baseline. Because no day 14 peak-response samples were available, repertoires were characterized only after the peak T cell response.

The sample's time point label is to be understood as: baseline before first vaccination. The vaccinee samples were drawn from two UK trials, COV001 and COV002, one of which was a single-blind randomized controlled phase 2/3 trial testing AZD1222 (ChAdOx1 nCoV-19) in healthy adults. For TCRbeta chain sequencing, PBMC samples were collected from trial participants at day 0 and at day 28 after the second dose. This TCR derives from an adult in good health. Sample: peripheral blood, taken on day 0 of AZD1222 vaccination.

The CDR3 region has the sequence CASSGTLNTEAFF. The nucleotide sequence reads as follows: TGTGCCAGTAGTGGGACGCTGAACACTGAAGCTTTCTTT. The chain employs TRBV19 and TRBJ1-1; 5 matching bases give a weak D call of TRBD1. Trimming costs V 5 bases and J 0 bases, and their ends lie 7 bases apart. Including cysteine and phenylalanine, the CDR3 has 13 amino acids. The sequence is cut down to CDR3 DNA, 39 bases in frame from base 1. For CDR1 and CDR2, the germline V gene (reference sequence) lists LNHDA and SQIVND.